These 27 T cell receptor beta chains share one sample of origin, sequenced in a study of T cell repertoires in breast cancer. During the second nested PCR, blocking oligonucleotides suppressed genes that were not paired. TCRdb called the emulsion pairing reads again in MiXCR, with one record for every CDR3 protein. This repertoire shows approximately 40,000 distinct CDR3 sequences, 35% to 50% found once; its top ten account for less than 70%. The expanded emulsion RT-PCR method captured paired alpha and beta chains from CD8+ T cells. The sample was CD8+ T cells. The receptor source for this set is a pool of human donors with breast cancer or a healthy control (not recorded which).

The chain recombines TRBV5-1 with TRBJ2-7; a weak D match, TRBD2 (5 bases). The V and J ends lost 5 bases and 2 bases respectively, with 17 bases between them. Germline V gives CDR1 SGHRS, CDR2 YFSETQ. The CDR3 loop spans 15 amino acids. The CDR3 region is CASSQYPDGTYEQYF. The CDR3 bases are TGCGCCAGCAGTCAATACCCCGACGGGACCTACGAGCAGTACTTC.

The chain carries TRBV12-3 or TRBV12-4 and TRBJ1-1, with unresolved D. The CDR3 covers 12 residues. V was cut by 7 bases and J by 4 bases, with 10 bases left in between. The CDR3 loop is CASIHEGTEAFF. The CDR3 region has the DNA TGTGCCAGCATTCATGAGGGCACTGAAGCTTTCTTT.

The rearrangement links TRBV7-2 to TRBJ1-4; 10 bases fit TRBD1. The germline V gene encodes CDR1 SGHTA and CDR2 FQGNSA. CDR3 length: 15 amino acids. Unmatched junction bases numbered 7, after V lost 5 bases and J lost 7 bases. This CDR3 reads CASSPWDRGSEKLFF. CDR3 nucleotide sequence: TGTGCCAGCAGCCCTTGGGACAGGGGAAGTGAAAAACTGTTTTTT.

This clonotype was seen a few times. The gene calls are TRBV4-2 and TRBJ1-1; tentatively, D is TRBD1 (6 bases). V lost 1 base and J 0 bases, leaving 9 bases between the germline ends. The CDR3 has 15 amino acids. Germline V gives CDR1 LGHNA, CDR2 YNFKEQ. The DNA for the CDR3 is TGTGCCAGCAGCCAAGCGGGACACGTGAACACTGAAGCTTTCTTT. This gives the protein CASSQAGHVNTEAFF.

This rearrangement joins TRBV5-1 to TRBJ1-1, with D possibly TRBD1 on 5 matching bases. The germline V and J ends were trimmed by 0 bases and 9 bases, with 12 bases remaining between them. Germline V gives CDR1 SGHRS, CDR2 YFSETQ. The CDR3 runs 13 residues. The CDR3 DNA reads as TGCGCCAGCAGCTTGGTGCAGGGAACTAAAGCTTTCTTT. It translates to CASSLVQGTKAFF. Supplemented by reference TRBV5-1 and TRBJ1-1, the full variable domain reads KAGVTQTPRYLIKTRGQQVTLSCSPISGHRSVSWYQQTPGQGLQFLFEYFSETQRNKGNFPGRFSGRQFSNSRSEMNVSTLELGDSALYLCASSLVQGTKAFFGQGTRLTVV.

This clonotype came up a few times. The chain joins TRBV5-4 to TRBJ2-7; 9 nucleotides line up with TRBD1. With V trimmed by 4 bases and J by 6 bases, 11 bases remained unmatched. This CDR3 has 15 amino acids. The germline gives CDR1 SGHNT, CDR2 YYREEE (reference sequence). CDR3 DNA sequence: TGTGCCAGCAGCATCGGACAGGGGAGGGTTACCGAGCAGTACTTC. Translating it yields CASSIGQGRVTEQYF.

About this clonotype: One junction end does not reproduce the germline sequence, and a read error may be involved. The chain carries TRBV20-1 and TRBJ2-3; 11 bases are a match to TRBD1. The CDR3 has 14 residues. Germline assignment: CDR1 DFQATT and CDR2 SNEGSKA (reference sequence). The DNA of the CDR3 is TGCAGTGCTAGATCCGGACAGGGGGCGGATACGCAGCGTTTT. It encodes CSARSGQGADTQRF.

J is TRBJ2-1 and V is TRBV12-3 or TRBV12-4; D is unresolved. The CDR3 is 12 residues long. V was cut by 2 bases and J by 6 bases, with 5 bases left in between. Here the CDR3 reads CASSLTTNEQFF. In nucleotides, the CDR3 is TGTGCCAGCAGTTTAACCACCAATGAGCAGTTCTTC.

V gene TRBV12-3 or TRBV12-4 combines with J gene TRBJ2-3, with unresolved D. V lost 5 bases to trimming and J lost 5 bases, with 14 bases between them. This CDR3 is 14 amino acids long. DNA of the CDR3: TGTGCCAGCAGTATACCAATGATGCTAGATACGCAGTATTTT. Amino acid sequence: CASSIPMMLDTQYF.

The CDR3 sequence is CASSLDMGQPQHF. The CDR3 DNA sequence: TGTGCCAGCAGCTTAGATATGGGGCAGCCCCAGCATTTT. V usage is TRBV11-3 and J usage is TRBJ1-5; unclear D gene. CDR1 is SGHNT, CDR2 YENEEA, per germline. Deletions cut 0 bases from V and 7 bases from J, with 7 bases between. CDR3 length: 13 amino acids.

The chain joins TRBV10-3 to TRBJ1-2; D possibly corresponds to TRBD1 (6 bases). V was pared by 0 bases and J by 2 bases, with 10 bases between. CDR1 is ENHRY, CDR2 SYGVKD, per germline. The CDR3 contains 15 residues. This CDR3 reads CAISESTGKNYGYTF. The CDR3 nucleotides are TGTGCCATCAGTGAGTCAACAGGGAAAAACTATGGCTACACCTTC.

This clonotype ranks as medium-sized. The chain carries TRBV7-3 and TRBJ2-2; 9 positions agree with TRBD2. With V trimmed by 2 bases and J by 3 bases, 4 bases remained unmatched. The CDR3 consists of 16 residues. Germline loops: CDR1 SGHTA, CDR2 FQGTGA. The CDR3 DNA follows: TGTGCCAGCAGCTTAGCGGGGGGGCCGGACACCGGGGAGCTGTTTTTT. It encodes CASSLAGGPDTGELFF.

This clonotype has only a few counts. The chain employs TRBV3-1 and TRBJ1-1; D may be TRBD1 (5 bases). The ends were cut back, 1 base at V and 7 bases at J, with 7 bases in the middle. The germline V gene encodes CDR1 LGHDT and CDR2 YNNKEL (reference sequence). This CDR3 has 12 residues. CDR3 in DNA: TGTGCCAGCAGCCAAGTGGGGGGTGAAGCTTTCTTT. Amino acid sequence: CASSQVGGEAFF. The full variable domain, its missing parts supplied by reference TRBV3-1 and TRBJ1-1, is DTAVSQTPKYLVTQMGNDKSIKCEQNLGHDTMYWYKQDSKKFLKIMFSYNNKELIINETVPNRFSPKSPDKAHLNLHINSLELGDSAVYFCASSQVGGEAFFGQGTRLTVV.

Remarks on this clonotype: Given a much more abundant clone one base away, this may be a read error. Since no conserved phenylalanine or tryptophan closes the CDR3, a read error is the likely cause. V is TRBV6-5 and J is TRBJ1-5, with D perhaps TRBD1 (6 bases). The germline CDR1 and CDR2 sequences are MNHEY and SVGAGI. This CDR3 region has 13 residues. V shed 8 bases and J shed 1 base, with 9 bases lying between them. The CDR3 DNA follows: TGTGCCAGCTCCGGACAGAGCAATCAGCCCCAGCATCTT. Protein: CASSGQSNQPQHL.

The chain carries TRBV2 and TRBJ1-6, with a tentative D call TRBD1 (6 bases). V lost 6 bases and J 7 bases, leaving 19 bases between the germline ends. The CDR3 spans 16 residues. The germline CDR1 and CDR2 sequences are SNHLY and FYNNEI. The CDR3 reads CASRITGTQPNSPLHF. The CDR3 nucleotides are TGTGCCAGCAGGATAACCGGGACACAACCAAATTCACCCCTCCACTTT.

The genes are TRBV12-3 or TRBV12-4 and TRBJ1-1; unclear D gene. Trimming pared 8 bases from V and 1 base from J, leaving 20 bases between. The CDR3 consists of 16 residues. CDR3 sequence reads: CASGESGYLTNTEAFF. The CDR3 nucleotides read TGTGCCAGCGGTGAAAGTGGGTACCTTACGAACACTGAAGCTTTCTTT.

The chain has TRBV29-1 and TRBJ1-1; the D is unclear. The CDR3 extends over 15 amino acids. Germline CDR1 is SQVTM and CDR2 is ANQGSEA. The V and J ends lost 4 bases and 4 bases respectively, with 19 bases between them. Here the CDR3 reads CSVGYGGRVTTEAFF. DNA for the CDR3: TGCAGCGTTGGTTACGGAGGGAGGGTAACCACTGAAGCTTTCTTT. Full variable domain (missing parts from reference TRBV29-1 and TRBJ1-1): SAVISQKPSRDICQRGTSLTIQCQVDSQVTMMFWYRQQPGQSLTLIATANQGSEATYESGFVIDKFPISRPNLTFSTLTVSNMSPEDSSIYLCSVGYGGRVTTEAFFGQGTRLTVV.

The chain combines TRBV12-3 or TRBV12-4 with TRBJ1-2; D possibly corresponds to TRBD1 (5 bases). V shed 3 bases and J shed 4 bases, with 9 bases lying between them. This CDR3 region has 13 residues. The chain's CDR3 is CASSLLQVYGYTF. The CDR3 DNA follows: TGTGCCAGCAGTTTGTTACAGGTCTATGGCTACACCTTC.

The genes are TRBV9 and TRBJ1-1; D uncertain. Trimming removed 0 bases from V and 3 bases from J, with 6 bases in between. CDR1 is SGDLS, CDR2 YYNGEE, per germline. The length of the CDR3 is 13 residues. CDR3 DNA: TGTGCCAGCAGCGTAGCTCTATACACTGAAGCTTTCTTT. It encodes CASSVALYTEAFF.

This clonotype has a handful of counts. This chain connects TRBV24-1 to TRBJ2-3; 7 nucleotides agree with TRBD2. Per the germline V gene, CDR1 is KGHDR and CDR2 is SFDVKD. The J segment lost 7 bases and the V segment lost 3 bases, leaving 9 bases of the junction unmatched. CDR3 length: 15 amino acids. CDR3 sequence (DNA): TGTGCCACCAGTGATGGCCGGGACTACCCATATACGCAGTATTTT. It codes for CATSDGRDYPYTQYF.

This clonotype was counted only a few times. The chain combines TRBV28 with TRBJ2-1; unclear D gene. This CDR3 has 13 residues. The germline V gene encodes CDR1 MDHEN and CDR2 SYDVKM. V was trimmed by 3 bases and J by 16 bases, leaving 19 bases between them. The CDR3 nucleotides read TGTGCCAGCAGTTTGGTGGGTGGAGCCTTCGAATTCTTC. It codes for CASSLVGGAFEFF.

The V and J genes are TRBV3-1 and TRBJ2-2; a weak D match, TRBD2 (6 bases). The germline CDR1 and CDR2 sequences are LGHDT and YNNKEL (reference sequence). The CDR3 has 16 residues. The ends were cut back, 2 bases at V and 1 base at J, with 11 bases in the middle. This CDR3 reads CASSQYRGLNTGELFF. CDR3 DNA sequence: TGTGCCAGCAGCCAATATCGGGGACTGAACACCGGGGAGCTGTTTTTT.

This clonotype was detected a few times. This CDR3 is missing its conserved last phenylalanine or tryptophan, likely due to a read error. Because the CDR3's place on the DNA is in doubt, the DNA is left out and the CDR3 is given as listed by TCRdb. This rearrangement joins TRBV28 to TRBJ1-4; TRBD1 is taken as the D call from the table, unchecked against the DNA. The CDR3 length equals 14 residues, ends included. Germline CDR1 and CDR2: MDHEN and SYDVKM. The CDR3 here is CASSTGQPDMPRTI.

The J gene is TRBJ1-1, the V gene TRBV7-3, with D unclear. The CDR3 extends over 14 amino acids. Per the germline V gene, CDR1 is SGHTA and CDR2 is FQGTGA. V dropped 5 bases and J dropped 5 bases, with 15 bases sitting between them. CDR3: CASSPLDRPTEAFF. CDR3 bases: TGTGCCAGCAGCCCCTTAGATCGACCGACTGAAGCTTTCTTT.

The V gene is TRBV20-1, the J gene TRBJ2-1; D is unresolved. V lost 3 bases and J lost 5, with 11 bases in between. Germline lookup yields CDR1 DFQATT and CDR2 SNEGSKA (reference sequence). There are 13 residues in the CDR3. In nucleotides, the CDR3 is TGCAGTGCTAGTAATCCTCAAGACAATGAGCAGTTCTTC. As protein: CSASNPQDNEQFF.

The chain links TRBV6-1 to TRBJ2-1; 11 bases line up with TRBD2. V was clipped by 5 bases and J by 2 bases; unmatched bases: 5. From germline, CDR1 is MNHNS and CDR2 SASEGT. The CDR3 has 16 amino acids. For the CDR3, the DNA is TGTGCCAGCAGTAGCTTAGCGGGAGGGCCCTACAATGAGCAGTTCTTC. It encodes CASSSLAGGPYNEQFF.

To note about this clonotype: A much larger clone differs from this one at a single base, so this may be a read error. The chain couples TRBV4-2 to TRBJ1-1; D is undetermined. V gave up 5 bases and J gave up 8 bases, with 12 bases separating them. Germline V lookup: CDR1 LGHNA, CDR2 YNFKEQ. The CDR3 extends over 12 amino acids. The CDR3 sequence is CASSFQAEEAFF. CDR3 nucleotides: TGTGCCAGCAGCTTCCAGGCAGAGGAAGCTTTCTTT.